This TCR beta chain was sequenced for a study of shared clonotypes between healthy human individuals. Study information: The study enrolled two women and three men aged 18 to 49.

Authors' analysis steps: As immunoSEQ supplied junction-only sequences (without quality scores), filtering differed. TCRdb's copy holds only in-frame clones and misses some; the assay was immunoSEQ multiplex PCR. V and J calls and clone size are given by that table; D and trimming were obtained from the DNA. The table shows approximately 500,000 clones, with approximately 95% occurring only once. Regarding the study as a whole: A handful of donors showed sharing of about 5.5% of naive CD4 clonotypes. Richness estimates generally favored naive over memory subsets.

In regard to this clone: Antigen: not known.

The germline gives CDR1 LNHDA, CDR2 SQIVND (reference sequence). The CDR3 is 17 amino acids. Deletions cut 1 base from V and 8 bases from J, with 21 bases between. Sequenced: naive CD4+ T cells sorted from blood. Subset specified: CD45RA+ positively selected. The chain couples TRBV19 to TRBJ2-1; D possibly matches TRBD1 or TRBD2 (5 bases each). This sequence was found in a woman aged 25-40 years in good health. The CDR3 nucleotides are TGTGCCAGTAGTATAGTTGGGGTCCGGGACCCAAGGCATGAGCAGTTCTTC. This sequence encodes CASSIVGVRDPRHEQFF.